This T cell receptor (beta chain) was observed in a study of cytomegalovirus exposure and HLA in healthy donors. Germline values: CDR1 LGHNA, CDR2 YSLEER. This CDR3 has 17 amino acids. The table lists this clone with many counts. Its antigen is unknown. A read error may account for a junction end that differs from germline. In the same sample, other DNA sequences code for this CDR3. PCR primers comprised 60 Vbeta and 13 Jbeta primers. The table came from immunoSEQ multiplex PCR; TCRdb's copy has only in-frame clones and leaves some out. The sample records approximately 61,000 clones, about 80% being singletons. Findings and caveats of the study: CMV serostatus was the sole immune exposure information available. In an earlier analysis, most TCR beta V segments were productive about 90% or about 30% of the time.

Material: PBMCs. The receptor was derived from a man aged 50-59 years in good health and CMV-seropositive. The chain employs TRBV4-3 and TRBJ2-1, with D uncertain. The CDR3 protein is CDSSQDMIVLISNEQFF. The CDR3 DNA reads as TGCGACAGCAGCCAAGATATGATCGTACTCATCTCAAATGAGCAGTTCTTC.